Sequencing of this T cell receptor (beta chain) was carried out in a study of cytomegalovirus exposure and HLA in healthy donors. The germline CDR1 and CDR2 sequences are LGHNA and YNFKEQ. CDR3 length: 17 residues. V was clipped by 4 bases and J by 2 bases, with 18 bases between them. PCR amplification relied on 60 Vbeta primers (plus 13 Jbeta primers). Profiled with immunoSEQ multiplex PCR; TCRdb holds only in-frame clones, not every one. The sample has roughly 140,000 clones, 75% to 85% seen once. In regard to this clone: The antigen remains unidentified.

Study-level results: Prior analysis indicated that the majority of TCR beta V segments exhibited productivity approximately 87% or approximately 30% of the time. Common viral pathogens seemed, in a later analysis, to connect with several of the most significant clusters. Relative to the approximately 700-donor mean, N-insertions were reportedly fewer in an Asian-associated ancestry cluster in a later analysis.

The rearrangement links TRBV4-2 to TRBJ2-1, with TRBD2 as a possible D gene (5 bases). The source material was PBMCs. This TCR was recovered from a woman aged 40 to 50 in good health and CMV-seropositive. The CDR3 is CASSPYRISVAYNEQFF. The CDR3 DNA reads TGTGCCAGCAGCCCCTACCGAATTAGCGTAGCCTACAATGAGCAGTTCTTC.